Below are 28 T cell receptor beta chains sequenced from a single sample in a study of T cell changes during pregnancy in multiple sclerosis (dated 2019 in TCRdb). The library relied on the immunoSEQ multiplex PCR assay. In its TCRdb copy, this immuneACCESS table keeps in-frame sequences only and misses some clones. Where compared with another copy, unresolved V genes explain less than half of these, and the others have no known cause. The sample table records about 85,000 clones; 80% to 95% of these occur just once. Jointly, the top ten make up roughly 2.5% of the sample. This specimen was peripheral blood, taken in the first trimester of pregnancy. The receptor source for this set is a female donor with multiple sclerosis, enrolled in a pregnancy study.

The chain is built from TRBV2 and TRBJ1-2; TRBD1 might be the D (6 bases). The germline CDR1 and CDR2 sequences are SNHLY and FYNNEI. The CDR3 is 13 amino acids. The germline V and J ends were trimmed by 6 bases and 3 bases, with 11 bases remaining between them. For the CDR3, the DNA is TGTGCCAGCAGACAGGGTCGCGACTATGGCTACACCTTC. Protein sequence: CASRQGRDYGYTF.

This clone was observed a single time. The gene calls are TRBV18 and TRBJ2-5; 7 bases fit TRBD1. Germline trimming cut 3 bases from V and 5 bases from J; bases unmatched to any gene: 9. The CDR3 is made up of 15 amino acids. Germline V CDR1 and CDR2: KGHSH, LQKENI. The CDR3 spells CASSPPGQWGETQYF. In nucleotides, the CDR3 is TGTGCCAGCTCACCTCCGGGACAGTGGGGTGAGACCCAGTACTTC.

The chain uses TRBV19 and TRBJ2-1; D is uncertain. From germline, CDR1 is LNHDA and CDR2 SQIVND (reference sequence). V was clipped by 5 bases and J by 4 bases, with 9 bases between them. CDR3 length: 13 residues. The CDR3 DNA reads TGTGCCAGTAGTGCTACAGCTTACAATGAGCAGTTCTTC. Residues: CASSATAYNEQFF.

This clone was observed a single time. The genes are TRBV5-6 and TRBJ1-4; perhaps TRBD1 as D (5 bases). The V gene's germline CDR1 is SGHDT and CDR2 YYEEEE. The CDR3 totals 14 residues. V gave up 4 bases and J gave up 6 bases, with 13 bases separating them. The CDR3 DNA reads TGTGCCAGCAGCGACTTTGGGGGGGATGAAAAACTGTTTTTT. This sequence encodes CASSDFGGDEKLFF.

V and J are TRBV19 and TRBJ2-3, with 10 bases that match TRBD1. In germline, CDR1 is LNHDA, CDR2 SQIVND (reference sequence). The CDR3 has 15 residues. Unmatched junction bases numbered 3, after V lost 5 bases and J lost 1 base. The CDR3 nucleotides are TGTGCCAGTAGTCTGGGGACAGGGGGCACAGATACGCAGTATTTT. Protein product: CASSLGTGGTDTQYF.

J is TRBJ2-5 and V is TRBV6-5, with TRBD1 identical over 7 bases. Trimming at V came to 10 bases and at J to 5 bases, leaving 16 bases not matched to a gene. CDR1 and CDR2 (germline): MNHEY, SVGAGI. The CDR3 extends over 15 amino acids. CDR3 in amino acids: CATTATGVVRETQYF. The CDR3 DNA follows: TGTGCCACCACCGCTACAGGGGTTGTTAGGGAGACCCAGTACTTC.

The chain combines TRBV20-1 with TRBJ2-7; D ambiguous. The V and J ends lost 0 bases and 4 bases respectively, with 4 bases between them. The germline V gene has CDR1 DFQATT and CDR2 SNEGSKA (reference sequence). The CDR3 extends over 11 amino acids. The CDR3 loop reads CSARDIYEQYF. CDR3 bases: TGCAGTGCTAGAGATATATACGAGCAGTACTTC.

This chain uses TRBV28 with TRBJ2-2, with 7 bases identical to TRBD2. The J segment lost 6 bases and the V segment lost 6 bases, leaving 10 bases of the junction unmatched. This CDR3 is 15 amino acids long. Germline V gene data show CDR1 as MDHEN and CDR2 as SYDVKM. CDR3 residues: CASSRGLVESGELFF. The CDR3 DNA is TGTGCCAGCAGCCGTGGACTAGTAGAATCCGGGGAGCTGTTTTTT.

This rearrangement joins TRBV29-1 to TRBJ2-7, with TRBD2 identical over 9 bases. In germline, CDR1 is SQVTM, CDR2 ANQGSEA. This CDR3 is built from 15 residues. V shed 4 bases, J shed 6 bases, and the junction held 13 bases outside the gene matches. CDR3 protein: CSVVSGSSGTLEQYF. The CDR3 DNA reads as TGCAGCGTTGTGAGCGGGTCTAGCGGGACCCTCGAGCAGTACTTC.

The chain employs TRBV5-1 and TRBJ1-1; D may be TRBD1 (5 bases). The CDR3 is 15 amino acids. Per germline, CDR1 SGHRS and CDR2 YFSETQ. Trimming cost V 4 bases and J 2 bases, with 15 bases left between them. In DNA, the CDR3 is TGCGCCAGCAGCCTGGACGGACACCACAACACTGAAGCTTTCTTT. It codes for CASSLDGHHNTEAFF. Combining the CDR3 with reference TRBV5-1 and TRBJ1-1 gives the whole variable domain KAGVTQTPRYLIKTRGQQVTLSCSPISGHRSVSWYQQTPGQGLQFLFEYFSETQRNKGNFPGRFSGRQFSNSRSEMNVSTLELGDSALYLCASSLDGHHNTEAFFGQGTRLTVV.

The chain employs TRBV28 and TRBJ1-4; a weak D match, TRBD1 (5 bases). Looked up from germline, CDR1 is MDHEN and CDR2 is SYDVKM. V lost 6 bases and J 5 bases, leaving 13 bases between the germline ends. The CDR3 sequence is 14 residues long. CDR3 nucleotides: TGTGCCAGCAGACCGGGACTGAGGAATGAAAAACTGTTTTTT. Protein sequence: CASRPGLRNEKLFF.

This clone turned up a few times. V gene TRBV11-2 combines with J gene TRBJ1-1; tentative D call: TRBD1 (6 bases). The germline V gene has CDR1 SGHAT and CDR2 FQNNGV. The V end lost 5 bases, the J end lost 7 bases, and 8 bases lay between the germline ends. This CDR3 is built from 11 residues. CDR3 bases: TGTGCCAGCAGCAGGGGGATTGAAGCTTTCTTT. Translating gives CASSRGIEAFF. Complete variable domain (other parts from reference TRBV11-2 and TRBJ1-1): EAGVAQSPRYKIIEKRQSVAFWCNPISGHATLYWYQQILGQGPKLLIQFQNNGVVDDSQLPKDRFSAERLKGVDSTLKIQPAKLEDSAVYLCASSRGIEAFFGQGTRLTVV.

V gene TRBV4-2 combines with J gene TRBJ2-1; 8 bases are a match to TRBD2. This CDR3 has 16 residues. The germline V gene has CDR1 LGHNA and CDR2 YNFKEQ. J gave up 4 bases and V 0 bases, and 5 bases lay outside the gene matches. The CDR3 reads CASSQEVSGSYNEQFF. CDR3 nucleotides: TGTGCCAGCAGCCAAGAAGTGAGCGGGAGTTACAATGAGCAGTTCTTC.

The chain carries TRBV7-3 and TRBJ1-1; D call uncertain. This CDR3 region has 15 residues. Per germline, CDR1 SGHTA and CDR2 FQGTGA. V was trimmed by 1 base and J by 3 bases, leaving 12 bases between them. This CDR3 reads CASSLRPSSDTEAFF. The CDR3 bases are TGTGCCAGCAGCTTAAGGCCCTCCAGTGACACTGAAGCTTTCTTT.

A few counts support this clone. The V gene is TRBV7-9, the J gene TRBJ2-3; the D gene is possibly TRBD1 (6 bases). This CDR3 spans 14 amino acids. From germline, CDR1 is SEHNR and CDR2 FQNEAQ (reference sequence). Deletions cut 4 bases from V and 3 bases from J, with 11 bases between. The CDR3 nucleotides are TGTGCCAGCAGCTCTACAACAGGGACAGATACGCAGTATTTT. It specifies CASSSTTGTDTQYF.

The genes are TRBV7-2 and TRBJ2-2; 7 bases match TRBD2. The CDR3 consists of 13 residues. Germline trimming cut 7 bases from V and 8 bases from J; bases unmatched to any gene: 7. CDR1 and CDR2 (germline): SGHTA, FQGNSA. CDR3 residues: CASTPGGGGELFF. In DNA form, the CDR3 reads TGTGCCAGCACCCCCGGCGGGGGAGGGGAGCTGTTTTTT.

The chain is built from TRBV7-2 and TRBJ1-1; 7 positions agree with TRBD1. The CDR3 sequence is 15 residues long. Germline V gene lookup returns CDR1 SGHTA and CDR2 FQGNSA. V gave up 5 bases and J gave up 10 bases; unmatched junction bases: 16. The CDR3 nucleotides read TGTGCCAGCAGCCCGACGGCGACAGGGACGGTGGGAGCTTTCTTT. Amino acids: CASSPTATGTVGAFF. Supplemented by reference TRBV7-2 and TRBJ1-1, the full variable domain reads GAGVSQSPSNKVTEKGKDVELRCDPISGHTALYWYRQSLGQGLEFLIYFQGNSAPDKSGLPSDRFSAERTGGSVSTLTIQRTQQEDSAVYLCASSPTATGTVGAFFGQGTRLTVV.

The chain links TRBV10-3 to TRBJ2-1, with 9 bases identical to TRBD2. The V gene's germline CDR1 is ENHRY and CDR2 SYGVKD. Trimming removed 6 bases from V and 6 bases from J; junction bases left unmatched: 6. This CDR3 contains 14 residues. The CDR3 loop reads CAIRVAGESNEQFF. The CDR3 nucleotides read TGTGCCATCAGGGTAGCGGGAGAGAGCAATGAGCAGTTCTTC.

The chain recombines TRBV5-1 with TRBJ2-5; no reliable D call. The CDR3 loop spans 15 amino acids. Germline V gene lookup returns CDR1 SGHRS and CDR2 YFSETQ. Trimming shortened V by 0 bases and J by 2 bases, and 11 bases separated the two germline ends. CDR3 sequence (DNA): TGCGCCAGCAGCTTGGGGGCGAGCAGGCAAGAGACCCAGTACTTC. Its translation is CASSLGASRQETQYF. Looking up the rest from reference TRBV5-1 and TRBJ2-5 gives the full variable domain: KAGVTQTPRYLIKTRGQQVTLSCSPISGHRSVSWYQQTPGQGLQFLFEYFSETQRNKGNFPGRFSGRQFSNSRSEMNVSTLELGDSALYLCASSLGASRQETQYFGPGTRLLVL.

V and J are TRBV7-8 and TRBJ1-1; TRBD1 matches 8 bases. V shed 4 bases, J shed 4 bases, and the junction held 8 bases outside the gene matches. Germline assignment: CDR1 SGHVS and CDR2 FQNEAQ. This CDR3 is 15 amino acids long. Here the CDR3 DNA reads TGTGCCAGCAGCTGGGGAACAGGGGGAACCACTGAAGCTTTCTTT. Translated, it gives CASSWGTGGTTEAFF.

The chain recombines TRBV7-2 with TRBJ1-6; the match to TRBD1 covers 8 bases. The germline gives CDR1 SGHTA, CDR2 FQGNSA. J lost 6 bases, V lost 5 bases, and 18 bases had no gene match. There are 19 residues in the CDR3. The CDR3 region is CASSPSTGGRFLGNSPLHF. Written as DNA, the CDR3 is TGTGCCAGCAGCCCGAGCACAGGGGGGAGGTTTCTGGGTAATTCACCCCTCCACTTT.

This sequence joins TRBV19 and TRBJ2-7; TRBD2 agrees at 10 bases. With V trimmed by 2 bases and J by 5 bases, 15 bases remained unmatched. The germline CDR1 and CDR2 sequences are LNHDA and SQIVND (reference sequence). This CDR3 is 18 amino acids long. The CDR3 region is CASSIYFQREGSRNEQYF. Written as DNA, the CDR3 is TGTGCCAGTAGTATATACTTTCAGCGGGAGGGCTCTAGAAACGAGCAGTACTTC. Supplemented by reference TRBV19 and TRBJ2-7, the full variable domain reads DGGITQSPKYLFRKEGQNVTLSCEQNLNHDAMYWYRQDPGQGLRLIYYSQIVNDFQKGDIAEGYSVSREKKESFPLTVTSAQKNPTAFYLCASSIYFQREGSRNEQYFGPGTRLTVT.

The chain joins TRBV5-1 to TRBJ2-3; D may be TRBD1 (6 bases). With 4 bases removed from V and 4 bases from J, the gap between germline ends came to 13 bases. The V gene's germline CDR1 is SGHRS and CDR2 YFSETQ. The CDR3 has 14 amino acids. The CDR3 reads CASSPQGPADTQYF. DNA of the CDR3: TGCGCCAGCAGCCCCCAGGGGCCGGCAGATACGCAGTATTTT.

The CDR3 sequence is CASRTGTSGDNEQFF. In DNA form, the CDR3 reads TGTGCCAGCAGGACAGGGACTAGCGGGGACAATGAGCAGTTCTTC. The rearrangement joins TRBV25-1 to TRBJ2-1; 13 bases are shared with TRBD2. V lost 6 bases and J lost 5; bases outside the gene matches: 4. The CDR3 consists of 15 residues. Per the germline V gene, CDR1 is MGHDK and CDR2 is SYGVNS.

The chain uses TRBV5-1 and TRBJ2-1, with 8 bases identical to TRBD1. Germline lookup yields CDR1 SGHRS and CDR2 YFSETQ. The trim removed 4 bases at V and 4 bases at J, leaving 4 bases unmatched. There are 14 residues in the CDR3. CDR3 residues: CASSRDRPYNEQFF. DNA for the CDR3: TGCGCCAGCAGCCGGGACAGGCCATACAATGAGCAGTTCTTC.

CDR3 nucleotides: TGTGCCAGCAGCTCCCGACAGGGCAAAGGCTCTGGAAACACCATATATTTT. It encodes CASSSRQGKGSGNTIYF. The chain is built from TRBV11-2 and TRBJ1-3, with 7 bases identical to TRBD1. Germline CDR1 SGHAT, CDR2 FQNNGV. The CDR3 covers 17 residues. With V trimmed by 4 bases and J by 0 bases, 9 bases remained unmatched.

A single count supports this clone. The rearrangement links TRBV4-2 to TRBJ2-3; 7 bases line up with TRBD2. From germline, CDR1 is LGHNA and CDR2 YNFKEQ. The CDR3 is made up of 14 amino acids. With 0 bases clipped from V and 7 bases from J, the junction kept 4 bases outside the gene matches. The CDR3 DNA reads as TGTGCCAGCAGCCAAGAAAAACTAGCGAATACGCAGTATTTT. Protein: CASSQEKLANTQYF.

V and J are TRBV10-3 and TRBJ1-2, with unresolved D. The ends were cut back, 1 base at V and 7 bases at J, with 4 bases in the middle. The CDR3 is 11 residues long. The V gene's germline CDR1 is ENHRY and CDR2 SYGVKD. CDR3 amino acids: CAISEFSGYTF. The CDR3 nucleotides are TGTGCCATCAGTGAGTTTAGTGGCTACACCTTC.